Sequencing of this TCR beta chain was carried out in a study of blood T cell repertoires in COVID-19. In the study overall: The cDNA or gDNA used as material had been derived from T cells, B-cell-depleted T cells, or PBMCs.

Assay: immunoSEQ multiplex PCR; the TCRdb copy retains only in-frame clones and omits some. The data hold more than 350,000 clones, with approximately 89% observed a single time. The sample comprised peripheral blood. This clonotype was obtained from a woman aged 30 to 39 with COVID-19, enrolled during active disease.

The CDR3 DNA is TGTGCCAGCAGTTACTCGCCCACGGACTATTCTCTTGAGCAGTTCTTC. Its protein product is CASSYSPTDYSLEQFF. The rearrangement links TRBV6-2 or TRBV6-3 to TRBJ2-1; possible D gene TRBD2, 6 bases. CDR1 is MNHEY, CDR2 SVGEGT, per germline. The CDR3 has 16 amino acids. V was shortened by 0 bases and J by 9 bases, with 18 bases between the two germline ends.